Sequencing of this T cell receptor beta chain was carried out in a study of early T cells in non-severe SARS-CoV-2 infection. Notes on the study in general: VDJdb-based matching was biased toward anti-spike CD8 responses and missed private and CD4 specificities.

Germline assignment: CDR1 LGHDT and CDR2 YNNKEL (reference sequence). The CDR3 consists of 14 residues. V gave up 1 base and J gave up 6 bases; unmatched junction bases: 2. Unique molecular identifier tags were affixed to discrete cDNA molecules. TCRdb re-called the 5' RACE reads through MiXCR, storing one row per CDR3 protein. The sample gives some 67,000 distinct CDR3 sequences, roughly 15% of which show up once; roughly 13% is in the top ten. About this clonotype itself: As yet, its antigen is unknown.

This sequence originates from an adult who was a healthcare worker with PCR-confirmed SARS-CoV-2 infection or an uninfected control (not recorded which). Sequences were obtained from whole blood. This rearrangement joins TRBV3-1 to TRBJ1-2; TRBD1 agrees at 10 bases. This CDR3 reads CASSQGTGGNGYTF. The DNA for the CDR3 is TGTGCCAGCAGCCAAGGGACAGGGGGAAATGGCTACACCTTC.